One sample yielded the 18 T cell receptor beta chains listed below, sequenced in a study of metastatic and nonmetastatic thyroid tumors. Before thyroid surgery, none of the patients had received any treatment. Using MiXCR, TCRdb re-called clones from the PCR reads. The sample has some 14,000 clones; approximately 22% are singletons. The specimen was blood. The receptor set was obtained from a female donor with papillary thyroid cancer or a benign thyroid nodule (not recorded which). Some clones in this sample may be carry-over from other donors' samples.

This clone qualifies as medium-sized. The V gene is TRBV19, the J gene TRBJ1-5; no firm D call. The germline V and J ends were trimmed by 6 bases and 1 base, with 10 bases remaining between them. The germline V gene encodes CDR1 LNHDA and CDR2 SQIVND (reference sequence). This CDR3 comprises 14 residues. This CDR3 is CASRAGLSNQPQHF. The CDR3, as DNA: TGTGCCAGTAGGGCCGGTTTGAGCAATCAGCCCCAGCATTTT.

The sample holds many counts of this clone. The chain has TRBV20-1 and TRBJ1-2; no clear D gene. The germline V gene has CDR1 DFQATT and CDR2 SNEGSKA (reference sequence). CDR3 length equals 13 residues. Trimming removed 3 bases at V and 4 bases at J, with 12 bases between. CDR3 DNA: TGCAGTGCTAGGAAGGATCTAGGCTATGGCTACACCTTC. Translation: CSARKDLGYGYTF.

The V gene is TRBV5-1, the J gene TRBJ2-5, with TRBD2 matching over 11 bases. The V gene end was trimmed by 1 base and the J gene end by 5 bases; junction bases not matched to a gene: 4. This CDR3 region has 15 residues. Germline CDR1 reads SGHRS; CDR2 reads YFSETQ. Written as DNA, the CDR3 is TGCGCCAGCAGCTTGACTAGCGGGAGAGGCGAGACCCAGTACTTC. Encoded protein: CASSLTSGRGETQYF.

This clone has at least ten counts. The genes are TRBV3-1 and TRBJ2-3; 9 nucleotides match TRBD2. In germline, CDR1 is LGHDT, CDR2 YNNKEL (reference sequence). Trimming cost V 6 bases and J 2 bases; bases outside gene matches: 6. The length of the CDR3 is 15 residues. DNA for the CDR3: TGTGCCAGCAGTCACCGACTAGCGGACACAGATACGCAGTATTTT. It encodes CASSHRLADTDTQYF.

This clone was seen repeatedly, ten times or more. The V call is TRBV28, the J call TRBJ2-5, with 7 positions matching TRBD2. Germline CDR1 reads MDHEN; CDR2 reads SYDVKM. Trimming took 7 bases from V and 1 from J; bases not matched to a gene: 9. The CDR3 consists of 15 residues. CDR3 in amino acids: CASMSGGVSQETQYF. The CDR3 region has the DNA TGTGCCAGCATGTCGGGGGGAGTGTCCCAAGAGACCCAGTACTTC.

This clone was seen only a few times. The chain joins TRBV24-1 to TRBJ1-4; D not resolved. CDR1 and CDR2 (germline): KGHDR, SFDVKD. This CDR3 region has 13 residues. Trimming shortened V by 7 bases and J by 4 bases, and 9 bases separated the two germline ends. CDR3: CATSGLNNEKLFF. CDR3 in DNA: TGTGCCACCAGCGGACTGAATAATGAAAAACTGTTTTTT.

This clone ranks as medium-sized. The rearrangement links TRBV28 to TRBJ1-5; D uncertain. The CDR3 spans 15 residues. Germline loops: CDR1 MDHEN, CDR2 SYDVKM. The V gene lost 2 bases and the J gene lost 2 bases, with 10 bases spanning the gap. DNA for the CDR3: TGTGCCAGCAGTTTACGGTACAAGGGCAATCAGCCCCAGCATTTT. Translation gives CASSLRYKGNQPQHF. Supplemented by reference TRBV28 and TRBJ1-5, the full variable domain reads DVKVTQSSRYLVKRTGEKVFLECVQDMDHENMFWYRQDPGLGLRLIYFSYDVKMKEKGDIPEGYSVSREKKERFSLILESASTNQTSMYLCASSLRYKGNQPQHFGDGTRLSIL.

The sample holds many counts of this clone. The V and J genes are TRBV13 and TRBJ2-3, with no clear D. Between the trimmed V and J ends, which lost 1 base and 0 bases, there was a span of 8 bases. The CDR3 is made up of 15 amino acids. Germline V gene sequence: CDR1 PRHDT, CDR2 FYEKMQ (reference sequence). The CDR3 sequence is CASSLVGTSTDTQYF. In nucleotides, the CDR3 is TGTGCCAGCAGCTTAGTGGGCACGAGCACAGATACGCAGTATTTT.

This chain joins TRBV4-3 and TRBJ2-2; 7 positions match TRBD1. The V gene's germline CDR1 is LGHNA and CDR2 YSLEER. J gave up 6 bases and V 0 bases, and 10 bases lay outside the gene matches. CDR3 size: 17 residues. The CDR3 region is CASSQDPQGPVAGELFF. CDR3 coding DNA: TGCGCCAGCAGCCAAGATCCACAGGGGCCCGTAGCCGGGGAGCTGTTTTTT.

At least ten counts were recorded for this clone. The rearrangement uses TRBV18 and TRBJ1-1, with 7 positions matching TRBD1. Germline V CDR1 and CDR2: KGHSH, LQKENI. The CDR3 contains 15 residues. J gave up 4 bases and V 0 bases, and 5 bases lay outside the gene matches. CDR3 sequence reads: CASSPPTGRTTEAFF. As DNA, the CDR3 is TGTGCCAGCTCACCACCGACAGGGCGGACCACTGAAGCTTTCTTT.

As concerns this clone: A read error may be the cause here, since a much bigger clone is one base away. Distinct nucleotide sequences in the sample also encode this CDR3. The chain joins TRBV20-1 to TRBJ2-5; a weak D match, TRBD2 (6 bases). Looked up from germline, CDR1 is DFQATT and CDR2 is SNEGSKA (reference sequence). CDR3 length: 13 amino acids. The CDR3, as DNA: TGCGCGGGGAGGTTGGGCTTACAGGAGACCCAGTACTTC. Encoded protein: CAGRLGLQETQYF.

About this clone itself: This may be a read error: a much more frequent sequence differs by one nucleotide. The chain has TRBV3-1 and TRBJ1-2; no reliable D call. Per the germline V gene, CDR1 is LGHDT and CDR2 is YNNKEL (reference sequence). With 5 bases removed from V and 4 bases from J, the gap between germline ends came to 17 bases. This CDR3 has 15 residues. CDR3 amino acids: CASSSSPGKVYGYTF. CDR3 DNA: TGTGCCAGCAGCTCGAGCCCGGGGAAGGTCTATGGCTACACCTTC.

This clone was found many times. This chain uses TRBV20-1 with TRBJ2-5, with D tentatively TRBD2 (6 bases). Between the trimmed V and J ends, which lost 3 bases and 5 bases, there was a span of 13 bases. This CDR3 is 13 amino acids long. Germline CDR1 reads DFQATT; CDR2 reads SNEGSKA (reference sequence). The CDR3: CSASFAGWETQYF. As DNA, the CDR3 is TGCAGTGCTAGCTTTGCGGGGTGGGAGACCCAGTACTTC.

The table lists this clone with a few counts. This rearrangement joins TRBV6-1 to TRBJ1-2, with 11 bases matching TRBD1. The CDR3 is made up of 15 amino acids. Losses at the gene ends were 6 bases for V and 6 bases for J; bases not matched to a gene: 9. CDR1 and CDR2 from the germline V gene are MNHNS and SASEGT. The CDR3 region is CASRYHGQGADGYTF. CDR3 bases: TGTGCCAGCAGATATCACGGACAGGGGGCGGATGGCTACACCTTC.

With regard to this clone: The sample has other DNA sequences that encode this CDR3 too. The chain joins TRBV4-2 to TRBJ2-2; a possible D gene is TRBD2 (5 bases). V was pared by 2 bases and J by 2 bases, with 9 bases between. The CDR3 consists of 15 residues. Per germline, CDR1 LGHNA and CDR2 YNFKEQ. CDR3 residues: CASSQSGGNTGELFF. Written as DNA, the CDR3 is TGTGCCAGCAGCCAAAGCGGTGGCAACACCGGGGAGCTGTTTTTT.

This clone came up many times. The V call is TRBV18, the J call TRBJ2-1, with 8 bases lining up with TRBD2. Losses at the gene ends were 2 bases for V and 7 bases for J; bases not matched to a gene: 10. This CDR3 has 16 residues. From germline, CDR1 is KGHSH and CDR2 LQKENI. The CDR3 sequence is CASSPRQAGAANEQFF. CDR3 sequence (DNA): TGTGCCAGCTCACCAAGGCAAGCGGGAGCGGCGAATGAGCAGTTCTTC. Looking up the rest from reference TRBV18 and TRBJ2-1 gives the full variable domain: NAGVMQNPRHLVRRRGQEARLRCSPMKGHSHVYWYRQLPEEGLKFMVYLQKENIIDESGMPKERFSAEFPKEGPSILRIQQVVRGDSAAYFCASSPRQAGAANEQFFGPGTRLTVL.

In regard to this clone: A junction end diverges from the germline sequence, so it may reflect a read error. The genes are TRBV19 and TRBJ1-5, with a possible D match to TRBD1 (6 bases). Germline V gene sequence: CDR1 LNHDA, CDR2 SQIVND (reference sequence). This CDR3 spans 14 amino acids. CDR3 sequence (DNA): TGTGCCAGTAGCGGGACATCCACAAATCATCCCCAGCATTTT. Residues: CASSGTSTNHPQHF.

The CDR3 coding sequence is TGTGCCAGCAGCTCCGATAACAATAATTCACCCCTCCACTTT. This codes for CASSSDNNNSPLHF. This chain joins TRBV9 and TRBJ1-6; D is uncertain. Germline assignment: CDR1 SGDLS and CDR2 YYNGEE. CDR3 size: 14 residues. The germline V and J ends were trimmed by 4 bases and 5 bases, with 10 bases remaining between them.